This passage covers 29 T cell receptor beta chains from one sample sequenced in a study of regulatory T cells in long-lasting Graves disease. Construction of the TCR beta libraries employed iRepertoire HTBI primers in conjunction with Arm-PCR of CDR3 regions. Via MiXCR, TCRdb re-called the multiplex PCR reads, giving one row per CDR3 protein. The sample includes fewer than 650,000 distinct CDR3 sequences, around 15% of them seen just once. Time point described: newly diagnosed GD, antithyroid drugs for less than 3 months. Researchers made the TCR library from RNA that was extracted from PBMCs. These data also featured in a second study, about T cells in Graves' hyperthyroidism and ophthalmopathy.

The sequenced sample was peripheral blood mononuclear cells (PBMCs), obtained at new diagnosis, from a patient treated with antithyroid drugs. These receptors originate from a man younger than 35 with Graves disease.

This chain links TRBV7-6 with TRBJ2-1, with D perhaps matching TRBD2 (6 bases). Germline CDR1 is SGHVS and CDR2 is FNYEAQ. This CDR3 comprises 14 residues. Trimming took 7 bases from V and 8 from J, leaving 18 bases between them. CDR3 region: CASTYWDSADEQFF. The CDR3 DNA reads TGTGCCAGCACCTACTGGGACTCCGCCGATGAGCAGTTCTTC.

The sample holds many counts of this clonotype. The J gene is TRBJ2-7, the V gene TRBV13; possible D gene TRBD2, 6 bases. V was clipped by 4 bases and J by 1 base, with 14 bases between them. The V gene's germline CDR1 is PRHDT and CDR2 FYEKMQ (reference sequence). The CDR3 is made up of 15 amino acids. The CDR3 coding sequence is TGTGCCAGCAGCTCAGGTCCGGGGGATTCCTACGAGCAGTACTTC. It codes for CASSSGPGDSYEQYF.

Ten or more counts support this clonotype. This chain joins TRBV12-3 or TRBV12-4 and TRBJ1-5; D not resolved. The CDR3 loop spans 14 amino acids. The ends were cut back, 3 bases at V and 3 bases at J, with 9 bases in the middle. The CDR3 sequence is CASSLSHINQPQHF. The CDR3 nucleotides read TGTGCCAGCAGTTTGTCGCACATCAATCAGCCCCAGCATTTT.

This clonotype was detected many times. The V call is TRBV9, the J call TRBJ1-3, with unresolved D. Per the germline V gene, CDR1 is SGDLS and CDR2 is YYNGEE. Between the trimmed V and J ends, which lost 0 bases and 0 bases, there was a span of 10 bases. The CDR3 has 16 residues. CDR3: CASSVGEIRSGNTIYF. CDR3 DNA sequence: TGTGCCAGCAGCGTAGGGGAGATCCGCTCTGGAAACACCATATATTTT.

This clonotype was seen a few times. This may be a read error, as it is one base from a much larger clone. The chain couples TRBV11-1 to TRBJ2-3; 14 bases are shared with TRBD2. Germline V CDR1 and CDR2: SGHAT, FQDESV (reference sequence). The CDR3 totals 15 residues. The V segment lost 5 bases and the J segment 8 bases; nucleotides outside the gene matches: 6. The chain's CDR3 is CASSGGTSGRGTQYF. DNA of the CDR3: TGTGCCAGCAGCGGTGGGACTAGCGGGAGAGGTACGCAGTATTTT.

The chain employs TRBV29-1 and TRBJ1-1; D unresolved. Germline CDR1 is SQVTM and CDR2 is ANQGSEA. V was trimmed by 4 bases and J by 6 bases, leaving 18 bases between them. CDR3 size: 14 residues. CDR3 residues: CSVVGVRPGAEAFF. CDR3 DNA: TGCAGCGTTGTGGGTGTCAGGCCTGGCGCTGAAGCTTTCTTT.

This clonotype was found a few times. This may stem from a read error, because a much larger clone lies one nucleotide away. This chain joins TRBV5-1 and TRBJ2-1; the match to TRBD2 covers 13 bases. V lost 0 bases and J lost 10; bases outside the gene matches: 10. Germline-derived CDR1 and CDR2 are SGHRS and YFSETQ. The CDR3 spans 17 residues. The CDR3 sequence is CASSLGLAGGLTYEQFF. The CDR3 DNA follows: TGCGCCAGCAGCTTGGGACTAGCGGGAGGACTAACCTACGAGCAGTTCTTC.

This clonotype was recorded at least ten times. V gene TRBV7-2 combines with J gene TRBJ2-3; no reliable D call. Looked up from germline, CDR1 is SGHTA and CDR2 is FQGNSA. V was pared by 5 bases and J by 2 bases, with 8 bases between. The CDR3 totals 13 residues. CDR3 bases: TGTGCCAGCAGCGATTCGGTCACAGATACGCAGTATTTT. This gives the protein CASSDSVTDTQYF.

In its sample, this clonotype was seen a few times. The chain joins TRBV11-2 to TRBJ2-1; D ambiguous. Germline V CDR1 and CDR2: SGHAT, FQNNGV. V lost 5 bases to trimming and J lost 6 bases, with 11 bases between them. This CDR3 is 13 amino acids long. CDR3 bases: TGTGCCAGCAGCCAATCGTCCCTCAATGAGCAGTTCTTC. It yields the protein CASSQSSLNEQFF.

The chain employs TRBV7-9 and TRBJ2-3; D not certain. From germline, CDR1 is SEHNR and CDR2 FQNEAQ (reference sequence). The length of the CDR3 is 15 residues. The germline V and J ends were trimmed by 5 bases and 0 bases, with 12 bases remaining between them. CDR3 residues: CASSPPGASTDTQYF. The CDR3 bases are TGTGCCAGCAGCCCCCCGGGCGCGAGCACAGATACGCAGTATTTT.

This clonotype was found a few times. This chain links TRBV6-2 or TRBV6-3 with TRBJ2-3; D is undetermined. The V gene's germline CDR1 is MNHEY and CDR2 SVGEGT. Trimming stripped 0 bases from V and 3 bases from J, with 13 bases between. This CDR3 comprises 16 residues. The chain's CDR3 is CASSYSGSGTTDTQYF. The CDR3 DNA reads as TGTGCCAGCAGTTACTCAGGTAGTGGTACAACAGATACGCAGTATTTT.

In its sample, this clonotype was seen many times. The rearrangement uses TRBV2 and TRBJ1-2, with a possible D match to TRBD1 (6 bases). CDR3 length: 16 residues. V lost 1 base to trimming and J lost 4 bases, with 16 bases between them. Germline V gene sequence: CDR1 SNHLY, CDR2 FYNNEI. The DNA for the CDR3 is TGTGCCAGCAGTGAAGGGACAGCCACCTCCAGCTATGGCTACACCTTC. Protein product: CASSEGTATSSYGYTF.

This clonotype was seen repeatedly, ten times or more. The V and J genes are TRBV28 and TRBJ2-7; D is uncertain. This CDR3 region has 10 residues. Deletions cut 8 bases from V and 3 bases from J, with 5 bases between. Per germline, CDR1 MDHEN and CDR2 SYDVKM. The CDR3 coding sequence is TGTGCCAGCGGAATCTACGAGCAGTACTTC. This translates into CASGIYEQYF.

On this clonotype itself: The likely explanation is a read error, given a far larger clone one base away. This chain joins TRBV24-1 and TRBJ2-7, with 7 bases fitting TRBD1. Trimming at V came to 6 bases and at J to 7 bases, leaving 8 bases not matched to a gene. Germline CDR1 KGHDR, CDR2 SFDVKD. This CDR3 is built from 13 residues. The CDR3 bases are TGTGCCACCAGTATAGGACAGGCTCGGGAGCAGTACTTC. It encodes CATSIGQAREQYF.

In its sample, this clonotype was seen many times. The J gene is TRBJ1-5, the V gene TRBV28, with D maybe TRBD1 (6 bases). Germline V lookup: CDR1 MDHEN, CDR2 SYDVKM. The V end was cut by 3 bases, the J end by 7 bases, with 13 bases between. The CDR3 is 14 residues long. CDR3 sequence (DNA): TGTGCCAGCAGTTTCGGGGGGCGAAGGCAGCCCCAGCATTTT. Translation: CASSFGGRRQPQHF.

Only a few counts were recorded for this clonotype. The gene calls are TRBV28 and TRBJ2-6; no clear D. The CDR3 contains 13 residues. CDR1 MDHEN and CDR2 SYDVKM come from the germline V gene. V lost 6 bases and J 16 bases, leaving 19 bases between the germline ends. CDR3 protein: CASSRLSPPFLTF. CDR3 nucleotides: TGTGCCAGCAGCCGTCTCTCCCCCCCTTTTCTGACTTTC.

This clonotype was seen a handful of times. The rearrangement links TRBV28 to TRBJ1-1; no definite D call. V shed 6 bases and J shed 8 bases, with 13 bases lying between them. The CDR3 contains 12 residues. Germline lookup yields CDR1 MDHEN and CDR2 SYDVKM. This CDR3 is CASRSAPTEAFF. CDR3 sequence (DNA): TGTGCCAGCAGGTCTGCTCCGACCGAAGCTTTCTTT.

The CDR3 region is CASSIVGRTNYGYTF. CDR3 coding DNA: TGTGCCAGTAGTATAGTTGGCAGGACAAACTATGGCTACACCTTC. The rearrangement joins TRBV19 to TRBJ1-2; D possibly corresponds to TRBD1 (5 bases). The V and J ends lost 1 base and 2 bases respectively, with 11 bases between them. The CDR3 is 15 residues long. Per the germline V gene, CDR1 is LNHDA and CDR2 is SQIVND (reference sequence).

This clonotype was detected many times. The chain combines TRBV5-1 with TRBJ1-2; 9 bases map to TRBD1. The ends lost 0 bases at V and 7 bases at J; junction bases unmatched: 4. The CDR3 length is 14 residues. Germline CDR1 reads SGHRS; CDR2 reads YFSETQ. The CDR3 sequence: CASSLVGQGVGYTF. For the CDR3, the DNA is TGCGCCAGCAGCTTGGTGGGACAGGGTGTTGGCTACACCTTC.

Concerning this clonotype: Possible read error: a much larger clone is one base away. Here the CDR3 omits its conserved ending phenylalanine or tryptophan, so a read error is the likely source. CDR3 region: CASSRRKAYEQYL. The CDR3 DNA reads as TGTGCCAGCAGCCGAAGGAAGGCCTACGAGCAGTACCTC. The chain recombines TRBV3-1 with TRBJ2-7; D is unclear. The V end was cut by 4 bases, the J end by 2 bases, with 9 bases between. Germline CDR1 and CDR2: LGHDT and YNNKEL (reference sequence). The CDR3 extends over 13 amino acids.

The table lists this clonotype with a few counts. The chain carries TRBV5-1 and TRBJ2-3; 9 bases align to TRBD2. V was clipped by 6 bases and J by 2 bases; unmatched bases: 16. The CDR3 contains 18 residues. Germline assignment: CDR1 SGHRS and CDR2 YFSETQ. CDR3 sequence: CASTRTSAKRSITDTQYF. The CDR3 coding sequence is TGCGCCAGCACCAGGACTAGCGCAAAGCGTTCTATCACAGATACGCAGTATTTT.

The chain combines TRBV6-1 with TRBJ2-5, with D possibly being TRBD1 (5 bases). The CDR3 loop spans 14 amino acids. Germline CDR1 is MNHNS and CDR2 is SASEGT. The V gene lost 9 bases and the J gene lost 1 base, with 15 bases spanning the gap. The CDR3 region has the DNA TGTGCCAGTACGAGTCGGACATCCCAAGAGACCCAGTACTTC. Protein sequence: CASTSRTSQETQYF.

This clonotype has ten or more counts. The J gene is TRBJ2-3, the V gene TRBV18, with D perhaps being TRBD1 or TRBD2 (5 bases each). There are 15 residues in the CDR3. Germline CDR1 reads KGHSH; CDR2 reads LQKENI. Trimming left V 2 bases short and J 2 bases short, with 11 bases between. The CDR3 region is CASSPDGATTDTQYF. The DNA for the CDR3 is TGTGCCAGCTCACCAGACGGGGCGACCACAGATACGCAGTATTTT.

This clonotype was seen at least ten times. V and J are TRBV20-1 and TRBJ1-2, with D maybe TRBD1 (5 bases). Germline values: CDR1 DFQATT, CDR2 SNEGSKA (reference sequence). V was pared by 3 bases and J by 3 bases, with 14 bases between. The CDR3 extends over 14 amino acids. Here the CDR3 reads CSARGLGHDYGYTF. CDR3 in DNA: TGCAGTGCTAGGGGCCTAGGACATGACTATGGCTACACCTTC.

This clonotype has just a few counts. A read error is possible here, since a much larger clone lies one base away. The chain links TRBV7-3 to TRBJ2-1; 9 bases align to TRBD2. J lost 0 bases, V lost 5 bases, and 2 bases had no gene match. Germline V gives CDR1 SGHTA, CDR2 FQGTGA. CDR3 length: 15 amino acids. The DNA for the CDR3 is TGTGCCAGCAGCAATAGCGGGAGCTCCTACAATGAGCAGTTCTTC. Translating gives CASSNSGSSYNEQFF.

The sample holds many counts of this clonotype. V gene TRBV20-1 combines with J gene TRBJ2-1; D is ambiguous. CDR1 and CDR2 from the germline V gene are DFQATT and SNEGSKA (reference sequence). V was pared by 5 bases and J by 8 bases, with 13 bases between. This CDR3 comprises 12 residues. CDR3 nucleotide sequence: TGCAGTGCTCGGCGGCAGTCAGATGAGCAGTTCTTC. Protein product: CSARRQSDEQFF.

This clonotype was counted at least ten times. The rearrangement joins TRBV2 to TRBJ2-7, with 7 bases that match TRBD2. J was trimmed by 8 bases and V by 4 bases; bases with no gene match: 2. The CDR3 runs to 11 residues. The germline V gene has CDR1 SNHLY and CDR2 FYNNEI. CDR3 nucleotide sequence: TGTGCCAGCAGTGTGAGCGGGAAGCAGTACTTC. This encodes CASSVSGKQYF. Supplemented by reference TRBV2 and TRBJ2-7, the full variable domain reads EPEVTQTPSHQVTQMGQEVILRCVPISNHLYFYWYRQILGQKVEFLVSFYNNEISEKSEIFDDQFSVERPDGSNFTLKIRSTKLEDSAMYFCASSVSGKQYFGPGTRLTVT.

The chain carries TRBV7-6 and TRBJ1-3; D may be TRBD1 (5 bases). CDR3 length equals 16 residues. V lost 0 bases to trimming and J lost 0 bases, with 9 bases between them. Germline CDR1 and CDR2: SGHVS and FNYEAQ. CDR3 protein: CASSLAAGGSGNTIYF. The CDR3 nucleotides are TGTGCCAGCAGCTTAGCGGCTGGGGGCTCTGGAAACACCATATATTTT.

CDR3 in amino acids: CASSQLTGLPRDEQFF. The CDR3 DNA is TGTGCCAGCAGCCAGCTCACGGGACTTCCGCGCGATGAGCAGTTCTTC. The chain has TRBV14 and TRBJ2-1; tentative D call: TRBD2 (6 bases). Germline values: CDR1 SGHDN, CDR2 FVKESK. This CDR3 contains 16 residues. The V end was cut by 3 bases, the J end by 8 bases, with 20 bases between.